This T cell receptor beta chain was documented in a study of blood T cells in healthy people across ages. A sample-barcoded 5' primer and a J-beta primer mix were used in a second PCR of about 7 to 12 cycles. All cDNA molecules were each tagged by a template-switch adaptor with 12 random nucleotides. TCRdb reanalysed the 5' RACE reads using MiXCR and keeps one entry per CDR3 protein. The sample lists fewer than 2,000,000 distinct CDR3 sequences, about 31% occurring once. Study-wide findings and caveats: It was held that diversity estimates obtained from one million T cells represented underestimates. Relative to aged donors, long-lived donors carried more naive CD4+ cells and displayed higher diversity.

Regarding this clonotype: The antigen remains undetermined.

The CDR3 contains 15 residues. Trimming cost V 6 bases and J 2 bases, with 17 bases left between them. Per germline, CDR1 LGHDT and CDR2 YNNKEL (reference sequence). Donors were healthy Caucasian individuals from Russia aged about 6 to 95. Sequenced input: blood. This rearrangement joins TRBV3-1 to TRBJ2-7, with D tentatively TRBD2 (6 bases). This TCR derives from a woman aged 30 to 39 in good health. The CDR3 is CASRRSRLDTYEQYF. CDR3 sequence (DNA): TGTGCCAGCAGACGCTCCCGACTAGACACCTACGAGCAGTACTTC.